A selection of T cell receptor beta chains follows, all from one sample in a study of human T cells and chemical hapten exposure. TCRdb reanalysed the RACE reads using MiXCR and keeps one entry per CDR3 protein. Of around 35,000 distinct CDR3 sequences listed, around 5.5% are singletons. The sequencing input was whole blood. Every receptor here comes from a human donor in good health. Some clones in this sample may be carry-over from other donors' samples. Both conserved end residues are part of each CDR3. The D gene is left open where the match is weak.

d_gene	v_gene	j_gene	CDR3aa
-	TRBV4-1	TRBJ2-7	CASSERGRQSGYEQYF
-	TRBV4-3	TRBJ2-5	CASSQDHTEETQYF
TRBD1	TRBV2	TRBJ1-1	CASGGDRETEAFF
TRBD1	TRBV30	TRBJ1-1	CAWSLTGRTEAFF
TRBD1	TRBV20-1	TRBJ2-1	CSASSGTGQLNEQFF
-	TRBV7-2	TRBJ2-1	CASSPSPGDNEQFF
-	TRBV20-1	TRBJ1-2	CSARAGTGYTF
-	TRBV6-6	TRBJ2-7	CASSYPRGYEQYF
-	TRBV5-5	TRBJ1-6	CASSLVGNSPLHF
TRBD2	TRBV29-1	TRBJ2-1	CSVRTSGKENEQFF
TRBD1	TRBV10-3	TRBJ2-7	CAIRGTGSQYF
-	TRBV9	TRBJ1-2	CASSVVSGGGYTF
-	TRBV11-3	TRBJ2-3	CASSGEADTQYF
-	TRBV19	TRBJ1-5	CASSVRPSLDQPQHF
TRBD2	TRBV28	TRBJ2-1	CASSWPSGRASSYNEQFF
TRBD1	TRBV19	TRBJ1-5	CASRSPTGGDQPQHF
TRBD1	TRBV5-1	TRBJ2-1	CASDPITTGPYNEQFF
-	TRBV27	TRBJ1-5	CASWTVNQPQHF
-	TRBV6-1	TRBJ1-3	CASRSTAAFSGNTIYF
-	TRBV28	TRBJ2-4	CASSRRGHLLLAKNIQYF
-	TRBV6-5	TRBJ2-7	CASSSRDTGRYEQYF
TRBD1	TRBV20-1	TRBJ2-1	CSARGQGGYNEQFF
-	TRBV20-1	TRBJ1-4	CSARKVMGEKLFF
-	TRBV4-1	TRBJ1-1	CASSDGRLNTEAFF
-	TRBV27	TRBJ2-7	CASSLSRGLSYEQYF